This T cell receptor (beta chain) was captured in a study of breast tumors, draining lymph nodes, adjacent tissues. TCRdb processed the multiplex PCR reads anew with MiXCR; each CDR3 protein has one entry. The sample shows 60,000 to 65,000 distinct CDR3 sequences, 45% to 60% of them seen only once. Study-wide results and caveats: That most tumor T cells come from lymph nodes remained unproven. Compared with lymph nodes, tumors were less diverse; compared with nontumor tissue, more.

CDR3 size: 19 residues. CDR1 SGDLS and CDR2 YYNGEE come from the germline V gene. The V gene end was trimmed by 0 bases and the J gene end by 5 bases; junction bases not matched to a gene: 14. This clonotype has at least ten counts. What it recognizes is unknown. This TCR was sampled from a female donor with breast cancer. Some clones in this sample may be carry-over from other donors' samples. Sequenced sample: breast tumor tissue. The rearrangement uses TRBV9 and TRBJ2-1, with 10 bases fitting TRBD2. The CDR3 DNA sequence: TGTGCCAGCAGCGTAGCGGGGGAGCGGGGGGGGCTACAGAACAATGAGCAGTTCTTC. Translation: CASSVAGERGGLQNNEQFF.